The 4 T cell receptor beta chains given below trace back to one sample, sequenced in a study of T cells in Graves' hyperthyroidism and ophthalmopathy. It was RNA transcripts that yielded the amplified TCR beta CDR3 regions. Carried out on the TCR CDR3, a first-round RT-PCR used the HTBI primer set. One entry per CDR3 protein results from TCRdb running MiXCR on the multiplex PCR reads. The table has about 370,000 distinct CDR3 sequences, over 12% seen once. The material sequenced was blood. These receptors were collected from an older woman with Graves' ophthalmopathy.

The gene calls are TRBV20-1 and TRBJ2-6; D is unresolved. The CDR3 consists of 18 residues. Germline loops: CDR1 DFQATT, CDR2 SNEGSKA (reference sequence). V shed 3 bases and J shed 0 bases, with 18 bases lying between them. The CDR3 protein is CSASRQGYPLSGANVLTF. In DNA form, the CDR3 reads TGCAGTGCTAGCCGGCAAGGATACCCTCTCTCTGGGGCCAACGTCCTGACTTTC.

This clonotype has a handful of counts. The DNA for the CDR3 is TGTGCCAGCAGCTTAGGAGGGACGGCCAGCTACAATGAGCAGTTCTTC. It encodes CASSLGGTASYNEQFF. The rearrangement links TRBV7-2 to TRBJ2-1; D possibly uses TRBD1 or TRBD2 (5 bases each). Per the germline V gene, CDR1 is SGHTA and CDR2 is FQGNSA. V lost 1 base to trimming and J lost 3 bases, with 13 bases between them. The length of the CDR3 is 16 residues.

This clonotype was detected many times. The chain links TRBV30 to TRBJ1-1; D unresolved. The CDR3 has 12 amino acids. The V end was cut by 6 bases, the J end by 4 bases, with 12 bases between. Per the germline V gene, CDR1 is GTSNPN and CDR2 is SVGIG (reference sequence). CDR3 DNA: TGTGCCTGCACCACCCGGCTCACTGAAGCTTTCTTT. Its protein is CACTTRLTEAFF. Looking up the rest from reference TRBV30 and TRBJ1-1 gives the full variable domain: SQTIHQWPATLVQPVGSPLSLECTVEGTSNPNLYWYRQAAGRGLQLLFYSVGIGQISSEVPQNLSASRPQDRQFILSSKKLLLSDSGFYLCACTTRLTEAFFGQGTRLTVV.

The chain uses TRBV9 and TRBJ2-3, with 8 bases fitting TRBD2. The CDR3 sequence is 18 residues long. The germline gives CDR1 SGDLS, CDR2 YYNGEE. Germline trimming cut 0 bases from V and 0 bases from J; bases unmatched to any gene: 9. CDR3 coding DNA: TGTGCCAGCAGCGTAGCCCCCGGCCTAGCGGGCAGCACAGATACGCAGTATTTT. Encoded protein: CASSVAPGLAGSTDTQYF.